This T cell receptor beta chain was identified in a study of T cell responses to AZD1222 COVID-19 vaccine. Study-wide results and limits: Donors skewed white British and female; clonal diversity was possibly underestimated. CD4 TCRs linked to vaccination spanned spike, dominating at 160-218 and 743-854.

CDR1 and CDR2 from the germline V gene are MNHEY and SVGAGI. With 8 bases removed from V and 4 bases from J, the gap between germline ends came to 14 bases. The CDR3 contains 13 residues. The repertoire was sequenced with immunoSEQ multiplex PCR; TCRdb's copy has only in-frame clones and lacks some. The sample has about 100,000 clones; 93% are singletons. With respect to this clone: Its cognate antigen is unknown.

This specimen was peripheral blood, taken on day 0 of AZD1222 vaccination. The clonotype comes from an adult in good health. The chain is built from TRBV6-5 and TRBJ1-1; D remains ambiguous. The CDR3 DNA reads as TGTGCCAGCCGAAACAAGGTGGGCACTGAAGCTTTCTTT. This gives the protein CASRNKVGTEAFF.